This T cell receptor beta chain was sequenced for a study of T cells in Graves' hyperthyroidism and ophthalmopathy. Study observations and caveats: Ophthalmopathy onset followed model prediction by a median approximately 5.9 months. Separating ophthalmopathy from stable hyperthyroidism was achieved by a 13 V-J model.

The sample holds a few counts of this clonotype. Antigen unknown. More than 8.5 ml of fresh peripheral blood supplied the PBMCs. The CDR3 is 20 residues long. Germline V gene lookup returns CDR1 SEHNR and CDR2 FQNEAQ (reference sequence). Germline trimming cut 5 bases from V and 3 bases from J; bases unmatched to any gene: 20. Amplified TCR beta CDR3 regions came from RNA transcripts. The HTBI primer set served for first-round RT-PCR of the TCR CDR3. TCRdb processed the multiplex PCR reads anew with MiXCR; each CDR3 protein has one entry. Of hundreds of thousands of distinct CDR3 sequences listed, roughly 22% are singletons.

The gene calls are TRBV7-9 and TRBJ2-1; 9 bases match TRBD2. The clonotype comes from a man aged 25-40 years with Graves' ophthalmopathy. The sample comprised blood. CDR3: CASSPSRGTSPKEVYNEQFF. Written as DNA, the CDR3 is TGTGCCAGCAGCCCCTCCCGGGGGACTAGCCCTAAGGAGGTCTACAATGAGCAGTTCTTC.